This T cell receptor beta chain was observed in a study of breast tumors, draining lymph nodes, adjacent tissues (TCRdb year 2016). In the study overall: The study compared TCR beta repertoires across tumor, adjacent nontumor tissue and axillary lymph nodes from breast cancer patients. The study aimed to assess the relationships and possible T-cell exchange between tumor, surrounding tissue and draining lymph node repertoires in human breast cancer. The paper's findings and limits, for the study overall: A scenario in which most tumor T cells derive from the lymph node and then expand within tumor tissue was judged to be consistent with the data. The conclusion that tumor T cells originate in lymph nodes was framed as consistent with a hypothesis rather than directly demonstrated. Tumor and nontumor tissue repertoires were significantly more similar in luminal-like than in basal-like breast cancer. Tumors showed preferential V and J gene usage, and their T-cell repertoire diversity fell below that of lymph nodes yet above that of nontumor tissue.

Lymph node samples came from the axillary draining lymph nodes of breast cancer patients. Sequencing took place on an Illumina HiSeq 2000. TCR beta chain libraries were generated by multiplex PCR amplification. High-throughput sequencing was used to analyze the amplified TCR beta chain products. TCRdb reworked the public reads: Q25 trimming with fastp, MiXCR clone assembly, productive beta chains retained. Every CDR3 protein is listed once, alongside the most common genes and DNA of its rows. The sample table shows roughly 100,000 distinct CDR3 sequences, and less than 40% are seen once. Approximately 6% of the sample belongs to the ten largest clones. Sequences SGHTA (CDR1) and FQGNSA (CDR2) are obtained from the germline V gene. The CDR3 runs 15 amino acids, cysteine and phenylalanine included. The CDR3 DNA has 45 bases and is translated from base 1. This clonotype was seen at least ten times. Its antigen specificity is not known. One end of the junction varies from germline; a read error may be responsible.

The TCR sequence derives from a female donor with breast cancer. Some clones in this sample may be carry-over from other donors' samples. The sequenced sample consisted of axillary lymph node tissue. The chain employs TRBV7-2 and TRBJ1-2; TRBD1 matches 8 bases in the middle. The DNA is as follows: TGTGCCAGCAGCCCCATTGGGACAGGACTGTATGGCTACCCCTTC. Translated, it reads CASSPIGTGLYGYPF.